This TCR beta chain emerged from a study of blood T cell repertoires in COVID-19. Background on the study: In each case, the material was cDNA or gDNA derived from T cells, B-cell-depleted T cells, or PBMCs.

J was trimmed by 5 bases and V by 0 bases; bases with no gene match: 7. Germline CDR1 reads SGHRS; CDR2 reads YFSETQ. This CDR3 has 15 amino acids. Some clones are missing from TCRdb's copy, which holds only in-frame ones; the method was immunoSEQ multiplex PCR. The sample yields around 240,000 clones, about 90% seen once. Recruitment covered roughly 24 US areas and drew participants whose ages spanned roughly 18 to 95 years. The TCR comes from a human donor in a cohort exposed to, infected with or recovered from COVID-19 (not recorded which). The donor label of this sample is uncertain. The J gene is TRBJ2-5, the V gene TRBV5-1; the match to TRBD2 covers 7 bases. The sequencing input was PBMCs or T cells enriched from blood (not recorded which). The CDR3 loop is CASSLASQGGETQYF. CDR3 bases: TGCGCCAGCAGCTTGGCATCCCAGGGAGGGGAGACCCAGTACTTC.